These 4 T cell receptor beta chains originate from one sample sequenced in a study of post-analysis software for immune sequencing data. Antigen specificity for these receptors is unknown. Prepared libraries of TCR beta cDNA carried unique molecular identifiers. TCRdb used MiXCR to reprocess the PCR reads, holding one entry per CDR3 protein. Among 750,000 to 900,000 distinct CDR3 sequences listed, about 45% were seen once. Overall study findings and caveats: There were about five TRBV segments more frequent in patients than controls, and TRBV5-6, TRBV5-1 and TRBV20-1 were among them.

The specimen sequenced was blood. Receptor source: a girl aged 10-17 years with multiple sclerosis.

This sequence joins TRBV12-3 or TRBV12-4 and TRBJ2-2; 8 bases align to TRBD2. V lost 6 bases to trimming and J lost 3 bases; unmatched junction nucleotides: 9. There are 16 residues in the CDR3. In nucleotides, the CDR3 is TGTGCCAGCAGGAAACCAAGCGGGAGTGACACCGGGGAGCTGTTTTTT. The encoded protein is CASRKPSGSDTGELFF.

This clonotype was counted a single time. V is TRBV12-3 or TRBV12-4 and J is TRBJ2-2, with 7 bases that match TRBD2. The V gene end was trimmed by 8 bases and the J gene end by 3 bases; junction bases not matched to a gene: 6. This CDR3 is built from 14 residues. Here the CDR3 reads CASGREMDTGELFF. DNA of the CDR3: TGTGCCAGCGGGCGGGAGATGGACACCGGGGAGCTGTTTTTT.

This clonotype was found a few times. The chain joins TRBV30 to TRBJ2-3; D is undetermined. Germline CDR1 and CDR2: GTSNPN and SVGIG (reference sequence). V shed 0 bases and J shed 4 bases, with 14 bases lying between them. This CDR3 has 15 amino acids. CDR3 nucleotide sequence: TGTGCCTGGAGTGTACTTATGGAGTCCGCAGATACGCAGTATTTT. Translating gives CAWSVLMESADTQYF.

The chain has TRBV11-2 and TRBJ2-3, with D possibly matching TRBD2 (5 bases). The CDR3 spans 14 residues. Germline V gene lookup returns CDR1 SGHAT and CDR2 FQNNGV. V was clipped by 7 bases and J by 0 bases, with 11 bases between them. Written as DNA, the CDR3 is TGTGCCAGCAAACGGGATCCTAGCACAGATACGCAGTATTTT. Protein: CASKRDPSTDTQYF.